What follows are 9 T cell receptor beta chains derived from one specimen sequenced in a study of T cells after yellow fever vaccination. TCRdb re-derived calls from the 5' RACE reads in MiXCR, one entry per CDR3 protein. The table includes around 310,000 distinct CDR3 sequences, roughly 3.5% detected once. Sequenced material: PBMCs, taken on the day of the yellow fever booster vaccination. The receptors here all came from a young man who received the YFV17D yellow fever vaccine.

This clonotype was counted many times. The rearrangement joins TRBV18 to TRBJ1-3; TRBD1 aligns across 7 bases. Germline lookup yields CDR1 KGHSH and CDR2 LQKENI. The CDR3 has 14 residues. The V and J ends lost 8 bases and 0 bases, in that order; junction bases with no gene match: 4. As DNA, the CDR3 is TGTGCCAGCAGCCCAGGGGGCTCTGGAAACACCATATATTTT. Residues: CASSPGGSGNTIYF.

This chain links TRBV10-3 with TRBJ2-7, with D perhaps TRBD2 (5 bases). The CDR3 runs to 14 residues. The germline V gene encodes CDR1 ENHRY and CDR2 SYGVKD. Trimming left V 1 base short and J 3 bases short, with 10 bases between. The CDR3 region is CAISELGRGYEQYF. DNA of the CDR3: TGTGCCATCAGTGAGTTGGGTCGGGGCTACGAGCAGTACTTC.

This clonotype was recorded at least ten times. V gene TRBV20-1 combines with J gene TRBJ1-6; weak D call: TRBD1 (5 bases). Per germline, CDR1 DFQATT and CDR2 SNEGSKA (reference sequence). V was pared by 6 bases and J by 8 bases, with 11 bases between. This CDR3 region has 12 residues. The chain's CDR3 is CSAWEGYSPLHF. The CDR3 DNA reads TGCAGTGCCTGGGAGGGGTATTCACCCCTCCACTTT.

The sample holds many counts of this clonotype. The V and J genes are TRBV18 and TRBJ1-5, with D possibly being TRBD1 (5 bases). Trimming stripped 4 bases from V and 8 bases from J, with 12 bases between. The CDR3 spans 13 residues. CDR1 and CDR2 (germline): KGHSH, LQKENI. CDR3 in amino acids: CASSLYAGEPQHF. In DNA, the CDR3 is TGTGCCAGCTCACTGTATGCGGGGGAGCCCCAGCATTTT. Complete variable domain (other parts from reference TRBV18 and TRBJ1-5): NAGVMQNPRHLVRRRGQEARLRCSPMKGHSHVYWYRQLPEEGLKFMVYLQKENIIDESGMPKERFSAEFPKEGPSILRIQQVVRGDSAAYFCASSLYAGEPQHFGDGTRLSIL.

This clonotype was recorded at least ten times. The V and J genes are TRBV19 and TRBJ2-1; tentative D call: TRBD2 (6 bases). Germline assignment: CDR1 LNHDA and CDR2 SQIVND (reference sequence). The CDR3 consists of 13 residues. The V end was cut by 6 bases, the J end by 6 bases, with 12 bases between. DNA for the CDR3: TGTGCCAGTAGAACGAGGGGAGGCAATGAGCAGTTCTTC. Amino acids: CASRTRGGNEQFF. Based on the CDR3 plus reference TRBV19 and TRBJ2-1, the full variable domain is DGGITQSPKYLFRKEGQNVTLSCEQNLNHDAMYWYRQDPGQGLRLIYYSQIVNDFQKGDIAEGYSVSREKKESFPLTVTSAQKNPTAFYLCASRTRGGNEQFFGPGTRLTVL.

This chain uses TRBV20-1 with TRBJ1-1, with a weak D call TRBD1 (6 bases). Trimming stripped 7 bases from V and 1 base from J, with 22 bases between. Per the germline V gene, CDR1 is DFQATT and CDR2 is SNEGSKA (reference sequence). The CDR3 loop spans 16 amino acids. Here the CDR3 DNA reads TGCAGTGGGGAAAATACAGGGATATGGGAGAACACTGAAGCTTTCTTT. It codes for CSGENTGIWENTEAFF.

This clonotype was observed many times. This sequence joins TRBV5-6 and TRBJ2-2; D possibly corresponds to TRBD1 (6 bases). V shed 5 bases and J shed 0 bases, with 8 bases lying between them. Germline lookup yields CDR1 SGHDT and CDR2 YYEEEE. The CDR3 is 14 residues long. The chain's CDR3 is CASRKGANTGELFF. In nucleotides, the CDR3 is TGTGCCAGCAGAAAGGGGGCGAACACCGGGGAGCTGTTTTTT.

The V gene is TRBV15, the J gene TRBJ2-3; TRBD1 matches 10 bases. Germline CDR1 reads LNHNV; CDR2 reads YYDKDF (reference sequence). Trimming cost V 4 bases and J 5 bases; bases outside gene matches: 6. The CDR3 contains 15 residues. CDR3 nucleotides: TGTGCCACCAGCACCTCCAGGGACAGGGGAGATACGCAGTATTTT. Translated, it gives CATSTSRDRGDTQYF.

This clonotype appeared many times. The chain carries TRBV5-1 and TRBJ2-7; 8 bases match TRBD1. The V gene's germline CDR1 is SGHRS and CDR2 YFSETQ. Trimming cost V 0 bases and J 2 bases; bases outside gene matches: 7. The CDR3 is made up of 16 amino acids. The CDR3 DNA sequence: TGCGCCAGCAGCTTGGCACCAGGGGGCATTACCTACGAGCAGTACTTC. It is translated as CASSLAPGGITYEQYF.